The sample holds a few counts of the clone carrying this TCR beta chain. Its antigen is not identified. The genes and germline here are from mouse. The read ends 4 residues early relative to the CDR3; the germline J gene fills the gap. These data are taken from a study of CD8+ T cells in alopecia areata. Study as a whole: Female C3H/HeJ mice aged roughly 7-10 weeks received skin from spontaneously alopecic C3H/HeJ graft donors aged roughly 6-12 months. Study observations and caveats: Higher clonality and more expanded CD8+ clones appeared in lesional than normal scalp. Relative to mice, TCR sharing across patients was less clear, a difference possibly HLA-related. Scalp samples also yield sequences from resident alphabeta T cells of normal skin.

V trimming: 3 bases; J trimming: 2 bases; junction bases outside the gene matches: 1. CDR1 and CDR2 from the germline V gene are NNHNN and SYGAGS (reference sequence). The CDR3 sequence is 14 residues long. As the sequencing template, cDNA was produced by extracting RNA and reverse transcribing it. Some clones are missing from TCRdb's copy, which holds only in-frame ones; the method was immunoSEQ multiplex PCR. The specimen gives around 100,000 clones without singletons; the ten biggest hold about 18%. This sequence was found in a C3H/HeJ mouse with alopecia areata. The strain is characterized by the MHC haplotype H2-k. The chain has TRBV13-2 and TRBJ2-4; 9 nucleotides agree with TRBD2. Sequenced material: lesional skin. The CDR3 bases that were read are TGTGCCAGCGGTGTGGGGGGGCATCAAAAC. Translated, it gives CASGVGGHQN. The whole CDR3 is CASGVGGHQNTLYF.